The sequence of this T cell receptor (beta chain) was determined in a study of blood T cell repertoires in COVID-19. Whole-study context: The samples span acute and convalescent COVID-19 from the United States, Italy and Spain. The analysed material was cDNA or gDNA that came from T cells, B-cell-depleted T cells, or PBMCs.

The CDR3 runs 15 residues. In germline, CDR1 is MNHEY, CDR2 SVGAGI. The V and J ends lost 5 bases and 0 bases respectively, with 11 bases between them. Study processing details: Quantification of nucleated cells was approximated via reference gene primer amplification. Profiled with immunoSEQ multiplex PCR; TCRdb holds only in-frame clones, not every one. That table gives V, J and clone size, and the DNA gave D and trimming. The repertoire holds roughly 260,000 clones, with 82% as singletons. The TCR was taken from a woman at least 80 years old with active or convalescent COVID-19. Sequencing input: peripheral blood. The chain combines TRBV6-5 with TRBJ1-3; TRBD1 might be the D (5 bases). Here the CDR3 DNA reads TGTGCCAGCAGTCTTCGACAGAACTCTGGAAACACCATATATTTT. This sequence encodes CASSLRQNSGNTIYF.